This TCR beta chain was sequenced in a study of T cells in Graves' hyperthyroidism and ophthalmopathy. Study in general: The blood sample was taken at first diagnosis, before treatment began. Regarding the study as a whole: Ophthalmopathy onset followed model prediction by a median about seven months.

There are 16 residues in the CDR3. Germline values: CDR1 SGHVS, CDR2 FNYEAQ. The J segment lost 3 bases and the V segment lost 2 bases, leaving 5 bases of the junction unmatched. Amplified TCR beta CDR3 regions derived from RNA transcripts. The TCR CDR3 was amplified in a first-round RT-PCR using the HTBI primer set. TCRdb re-analysed the multiplex PCR reads in MiXCR, keeping a single row per CDR3 protein. The table has around 600,000 distinct CDR3 sequences, approximately 14% seen once. Hyperthyroidism was newly diagnosed in patients aged 18 to 65 (duration under 2 months). Diagnoses used clinical symptoms, serum thyroxine and TRAb, thyroid ultrasound and orbital computed tomography. In the case of this clonotype: Its antigen is currently unknown.

The chain is built from TRBV7-6 and TRBJ2-2; 8 bases fit TRBD2. This clonotype originated in a woman between 25 and 40 years old with Graves' hyperthyroidism. Sequenced material: blood. In nucleotides, the CDR3 is TGTGCCAGCAGCTTAAGCGGGGGCGCTGACACCGGGGAGCTGTTTTTT. Translated, it gives CASSLSGGADTGELFF.